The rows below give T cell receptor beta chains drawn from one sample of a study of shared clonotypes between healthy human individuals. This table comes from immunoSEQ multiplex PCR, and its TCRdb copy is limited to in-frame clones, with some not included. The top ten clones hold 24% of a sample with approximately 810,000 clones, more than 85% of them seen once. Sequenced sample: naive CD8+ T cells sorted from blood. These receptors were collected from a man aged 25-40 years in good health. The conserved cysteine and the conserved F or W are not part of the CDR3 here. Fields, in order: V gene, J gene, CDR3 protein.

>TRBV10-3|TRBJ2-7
AISDSSRTSGRPYEQY
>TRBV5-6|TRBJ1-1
ASSSMGTEAF
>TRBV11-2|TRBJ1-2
ASSFGNRDGYT
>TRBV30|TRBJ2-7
AWTYGAGYEQY
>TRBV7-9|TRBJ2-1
ASFGRDPYNEQF
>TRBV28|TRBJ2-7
ASSLGTGGFSYYEQY
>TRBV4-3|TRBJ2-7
ASSQDRTDNYEQY
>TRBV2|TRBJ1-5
ASVSEKLSNQPQH
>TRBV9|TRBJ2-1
ASSVEITVSYNEQF
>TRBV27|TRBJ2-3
ASSSKGLAGRTDTQY
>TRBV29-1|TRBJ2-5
SVEVEGLGWETQY
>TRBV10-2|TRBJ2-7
ASAGLAGGGYEQY
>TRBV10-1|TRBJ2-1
ASRASVGPNEQF
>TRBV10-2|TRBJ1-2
ASSPRDGFFDYT
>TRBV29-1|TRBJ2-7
SVGAGIPYEQY
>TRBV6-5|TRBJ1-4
ASSKTGADEKLF
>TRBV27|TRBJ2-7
ASGGLAGFEQY
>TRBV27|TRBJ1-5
ASSLSPPQGNQPQH
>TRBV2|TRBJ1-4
ASRGTGAIREKLF
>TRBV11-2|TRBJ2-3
ASSLTSGRADTQY
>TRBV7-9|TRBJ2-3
ASLLRTDTQY
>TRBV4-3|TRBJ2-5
ASSQVFPSAETQY
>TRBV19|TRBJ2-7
ASRERTGSYEQY
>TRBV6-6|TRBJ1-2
ASSPSPGGYGYT
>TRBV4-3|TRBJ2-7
ASSQASLAGAYEQY
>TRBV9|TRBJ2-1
ASSVRGNVGWLNEQF
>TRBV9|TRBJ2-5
ASSTYQETQY
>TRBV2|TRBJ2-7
ASSEGGAGEDNYEQY
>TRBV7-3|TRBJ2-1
ASSLLAGAYNEQF
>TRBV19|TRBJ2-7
ASSFGGFYEQY
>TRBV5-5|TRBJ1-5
ASSFGPLGDSNQPQH
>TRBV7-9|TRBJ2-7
ASTAFGGTPTYEQY
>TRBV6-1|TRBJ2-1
ASSEAGSAHNEQF
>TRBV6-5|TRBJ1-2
ASSSSGTGTPGYT
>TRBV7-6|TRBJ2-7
ASSLLGQADEQY
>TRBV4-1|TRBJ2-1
ASSQEETGRTLSDNEQF
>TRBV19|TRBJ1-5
ASSVTGGGNQPQH
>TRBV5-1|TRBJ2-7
ASSPEPSGGYEQY
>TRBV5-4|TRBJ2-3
ASSLSRYTDTQY
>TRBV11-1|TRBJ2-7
ASSPMGNTGKQY
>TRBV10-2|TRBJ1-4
ASSGRGLEKLF
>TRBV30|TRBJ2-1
AWSVRGGTNEQF
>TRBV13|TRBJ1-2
ASSLQVDYGYT
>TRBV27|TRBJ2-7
ASRAGTTRYEQY
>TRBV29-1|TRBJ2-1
SRGESYNEQF
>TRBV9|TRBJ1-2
ASSGQGAGGYT